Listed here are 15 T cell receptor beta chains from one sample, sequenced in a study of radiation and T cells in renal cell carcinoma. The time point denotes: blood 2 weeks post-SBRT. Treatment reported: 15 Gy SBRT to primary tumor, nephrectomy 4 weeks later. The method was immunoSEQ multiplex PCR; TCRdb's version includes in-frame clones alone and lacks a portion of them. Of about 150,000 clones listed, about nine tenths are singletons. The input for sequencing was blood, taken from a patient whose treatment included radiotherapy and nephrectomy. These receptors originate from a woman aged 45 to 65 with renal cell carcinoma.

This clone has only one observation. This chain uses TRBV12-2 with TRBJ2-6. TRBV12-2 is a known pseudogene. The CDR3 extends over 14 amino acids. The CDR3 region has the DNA TGTGCAAAAAAGACCGTACCAGGGGCCAACGTCCTGACTTTC. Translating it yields CAKKTVPGANVLTF.

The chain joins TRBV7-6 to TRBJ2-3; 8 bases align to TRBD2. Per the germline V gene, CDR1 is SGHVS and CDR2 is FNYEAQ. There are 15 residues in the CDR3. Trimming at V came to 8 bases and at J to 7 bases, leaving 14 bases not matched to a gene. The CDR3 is CASSPIAGNFYTQYF. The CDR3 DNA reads TGTGCCAGCTCCCCCATAGCGGGGAACTTTTATACGCAGTATTTT.

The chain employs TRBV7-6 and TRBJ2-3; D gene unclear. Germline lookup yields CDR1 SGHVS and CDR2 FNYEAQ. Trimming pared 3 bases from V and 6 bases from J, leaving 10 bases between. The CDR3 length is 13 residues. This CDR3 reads CASSLAVMDTQYF. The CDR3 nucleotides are TGTGCCAGCAGCTTGGCAGTGATGGATACGCAGTATTTT.

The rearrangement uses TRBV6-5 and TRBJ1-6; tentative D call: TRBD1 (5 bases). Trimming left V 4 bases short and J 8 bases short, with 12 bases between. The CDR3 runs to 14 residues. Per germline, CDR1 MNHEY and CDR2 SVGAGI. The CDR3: CASSSRVRDSPLHF. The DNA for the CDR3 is TGTGCCAGCAGTTCCAGGGTGCGAGATTCACCCCTCCACTTT.

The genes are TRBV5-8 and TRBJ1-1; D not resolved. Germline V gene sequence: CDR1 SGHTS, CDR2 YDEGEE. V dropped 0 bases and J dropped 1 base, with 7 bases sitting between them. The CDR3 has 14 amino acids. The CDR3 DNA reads TGTGCCAGCAGCTTGGATTGGGCGAACACTGAAGCTTTCTTT. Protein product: CASSLDWANTEAFF.

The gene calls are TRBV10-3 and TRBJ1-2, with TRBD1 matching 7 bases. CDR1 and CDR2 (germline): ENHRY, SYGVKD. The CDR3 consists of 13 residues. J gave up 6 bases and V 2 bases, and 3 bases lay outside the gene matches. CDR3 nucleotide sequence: TGTGCCATCAGTGAGGGGCAGGGGGATGGCTACACCTTC. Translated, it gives CAISEGQGDGYTF.

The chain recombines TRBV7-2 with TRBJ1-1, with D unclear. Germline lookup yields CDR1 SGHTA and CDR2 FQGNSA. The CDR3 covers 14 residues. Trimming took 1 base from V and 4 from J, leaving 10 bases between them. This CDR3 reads CASSLGLGFTEAFF. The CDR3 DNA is TGTGCCAGCAGCTTAGGGTTGGGGTTCACTGAAGCTTTCTTT.

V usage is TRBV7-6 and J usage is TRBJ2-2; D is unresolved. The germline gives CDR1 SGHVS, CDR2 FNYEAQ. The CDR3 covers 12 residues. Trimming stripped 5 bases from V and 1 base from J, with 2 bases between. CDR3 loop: CASSLNTGELFF. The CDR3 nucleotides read TGTGCCAGCAGCCTGAACACCGGGGAGCTGTTTTTT.

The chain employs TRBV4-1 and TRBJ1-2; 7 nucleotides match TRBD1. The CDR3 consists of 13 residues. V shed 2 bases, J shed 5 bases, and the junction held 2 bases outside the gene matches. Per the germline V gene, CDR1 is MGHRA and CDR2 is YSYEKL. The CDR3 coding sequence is TGCGCCAGCAGCCAAAGGGACAGTTATGGCTACACCTTC. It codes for CASSQRDSYGYTF.

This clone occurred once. The CDR3 loop reads CASSFRRNTGELFF. The CDR3 DNA reads TGTGCCAGCAGCTTCCGCCGGAACACCGGGGAGCTGTTTTTT. The rearrangement uses TRBV7-2 and TRBJ2-2; no reliable D call. The V gene lost 3 bases and the J gene lost 1 base, with 6 bases spanning the gap. This CDR3 has 14 amino acids. Per germline, CDR1 SGHTA and CDR2 FQGNSA.

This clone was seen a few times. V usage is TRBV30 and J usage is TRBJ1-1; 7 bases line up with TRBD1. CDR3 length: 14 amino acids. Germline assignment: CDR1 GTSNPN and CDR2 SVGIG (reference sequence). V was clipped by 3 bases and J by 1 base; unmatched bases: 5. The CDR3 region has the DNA TGTGCCTGGAGGGGGGGACAGAGGAACACTGAAGCTTTCTTT. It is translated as CAWRGGQRNTEAFF.

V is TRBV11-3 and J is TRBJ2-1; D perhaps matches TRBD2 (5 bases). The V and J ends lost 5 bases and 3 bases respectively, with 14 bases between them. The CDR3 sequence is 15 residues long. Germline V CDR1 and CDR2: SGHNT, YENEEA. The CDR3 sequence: CASSPSSGNYNEQFF. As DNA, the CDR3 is TGTGCCAGCAGCCCCTCGTCCGGGAACTACAATGAGCAGTTCTTC. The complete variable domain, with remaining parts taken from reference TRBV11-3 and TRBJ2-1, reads EAGVVQSPRYKIIEKKQPVAFWCNPISGHNTLYWYLQNLGQGPELLIRYENEEAVDDSQLPKDRFSAERLKGVDSTLKIQPAELGDSAVYLCASSPSSGNYNEQFFGPGTRLTVL.

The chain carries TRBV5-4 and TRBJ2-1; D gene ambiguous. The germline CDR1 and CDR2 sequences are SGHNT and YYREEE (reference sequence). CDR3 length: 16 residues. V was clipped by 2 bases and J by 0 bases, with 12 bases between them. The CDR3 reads CASSFGSDPSYNEQFF. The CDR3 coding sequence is TGTGCCAGCAGCTTTGGCTCCGACCCCTCCTACAATGAGCAGTTCTTC.

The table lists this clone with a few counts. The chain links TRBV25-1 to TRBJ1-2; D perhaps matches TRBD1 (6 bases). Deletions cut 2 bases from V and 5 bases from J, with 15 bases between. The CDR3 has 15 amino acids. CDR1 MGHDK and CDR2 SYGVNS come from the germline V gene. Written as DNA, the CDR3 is TGTGCCAGCAGTGAAGGAGGGCAGGGGAGGTATGGCTACACCTTC. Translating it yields CASSEGGQGRYGYTF.

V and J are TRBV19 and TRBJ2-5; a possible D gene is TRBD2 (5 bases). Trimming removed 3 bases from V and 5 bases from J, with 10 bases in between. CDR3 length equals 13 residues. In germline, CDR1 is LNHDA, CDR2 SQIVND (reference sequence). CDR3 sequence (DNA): TGTGCCAGTAGTATGCGAGGGTTGGAGACCCAGTACTTC. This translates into CASSMRGLETQYF.